A selection of T cell receptor beta chains follows, all from one sample in a study of control samples from healthy donors and cancer patients. Using immunoSEQ multiplex PCR, the repertoire was profiled, and TCRdb retains in-frame clones only, with some absent. This sample's table has some 180,000 clones. Source material: blood. Receptors originate from a woman in her 30s in good health. CDR3s include the opening cysteine and the closing phenylalanine or tryptophan.

j_call v_call cdr3_aa
TRBJ2-1 TRBV9 CASSSRLGRGGPYNEQFF
TRBJ1-2 TRBV20-1 CSARKGNGYTF
TRBJ2-3 TRBV6-4 CASSTSGASTDTQYF
TRBJ2-7 TRBV2 CASSEPGQGVYYEQYF
TRBJ1-1 TRBV6-6 CASSPLGAVAFF
TRBJ1-4 TRBV7-9 CASSFLSGQAEKLFF
TRBJ2-3 TRBV18 CASLRQSASTDTQYF
TRBJ2-7 TRBV4-3 CASSHPNLRTGGKPGPPYEQYF
TRBJ1-6 TRBV3-1/TRBV3-2 CASSLGKTPLHF
TRBJ1-3 TRBV5-8 CASSLVRGLLSGNTIYF
TRBJ1-2 TRBV2 CASREVGGYTF
TRBJ1-2 TRBV19 CASSIPSETNGYTF
TRBJ1-1 TRBV6-5 CASSQGLVTEAFF
TRBJ2-6 TRBV5-8 CATLDFFHSGANVLTF
TRBJ1-1 TRBV28 CASSRVSEAFF
TRBJ1-2 TRBV5-1 CASSLGGPGTGQGYTF
TRBJ2-5 TRBV6-2/TRBV6-3 CASSSLQETQYF
TRBJ2-3 TRBV7-3 CASSLSDLGGDLTDTQYF
TRBJ2-7 TRBV6-5 CASRLSLASYEQYF
TRBJ1-2 TRBV19 CASSIGRTYGYTF
TRBJ1-2 TRBV11-1 CASSLATGTNYGYTF
TRBJ2-2 TRBV7-9 CASSDGTGVDAGELFF
TRBJ2-3 TRBV28 CASSPDVIPIGTQYF
TRBJ1-1 TRBV3-1/TRBV3-2 CASSQRISPRGPLGENTEAFF
TRBJ2-7 TRBV11-2 CASSPRDEQYF
TRBJ2-7 TRBV27 CASSFSGAFPFNYEQYF
TRBJ2-2 TRBV27 CATGGFNTGELFF
TRBJ2-3 TRBV13 CASSSKDEGTDTQYF
TRBJ1-4 TRBV7-2 CASSFDSNKLFF
TRBJ2-5 TRBV18 CASSPLVIQETQYF
TRBJ1-3 TRBV11-2 CASSFLDTIYF
TRBJ1-5 TRBV5-8 CASSLGESSYSNQPQHF
TRBJ2-2 TRBV18 CASSPDQDGVNTGELFF
TRBJ1-5 TRBV5-6 CASSFQNQPQHF
TRBJ2-7 TRBV6-1 CASSEAWGGTYEQYF
TRBJ2-7 TRBV6-5 CASSYSTGDRVYEQYF
TRBJ2-3 TRBV28 CASTPRGWSTDTQYF
TRBJ2-3 TRBV19 CASSIPGTGDDTQYF
TRBJ1-1 TRBV27 CASSLGVRGEWVAEAFF
TRBJ1-2 TRBV7-2 CASSFSIESYTF
TRBJ2-3 TRBV21-1 CASSKGPGASTDTQYF
TRBJ1-1 TRBV29-1 CSVHLRVAMNTEAFF
TRBJ1-1 TRBV5-4 CASSLALQGNTEAFF
TRBJ2-3 TRBV6-6 CASFWASGESDTQYF
TRBJ2-1 TRBV6-4 CASSRTSGDYNEQFF
TRBJ1-3 TRBV28 CASSFLGGNTIYF
TRBJ2-3 TRBV4-2 CASSVDRGRTDTQYF
TRBJ2-4 TRBV7-2 CASSLRDREVNIQYF
TRBJ1-5 TRBV2 CASRTGYQPQHF
TRBJ1-5 TRBV3-1/TRBV3-2 CASSQAAGNQPQHF
TRBJ2-1 TRBV30 CAFSQTGFRYNEQFF
TRBJ2-2 TRBV6-6 CASSGQGNTGELFF
TRBJ1-3 TRBV9 CASSVEGVGNTIYF